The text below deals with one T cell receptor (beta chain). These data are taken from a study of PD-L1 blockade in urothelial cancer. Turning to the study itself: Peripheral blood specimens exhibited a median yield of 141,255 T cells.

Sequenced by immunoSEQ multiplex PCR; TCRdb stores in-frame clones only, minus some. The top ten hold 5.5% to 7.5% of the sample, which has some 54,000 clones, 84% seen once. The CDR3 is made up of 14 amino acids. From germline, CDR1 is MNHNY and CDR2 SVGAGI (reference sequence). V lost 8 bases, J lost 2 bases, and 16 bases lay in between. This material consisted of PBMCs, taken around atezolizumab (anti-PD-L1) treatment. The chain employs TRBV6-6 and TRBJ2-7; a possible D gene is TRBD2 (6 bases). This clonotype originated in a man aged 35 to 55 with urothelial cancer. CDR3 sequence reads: CASHSGTPPYEQYF. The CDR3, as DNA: TGTGCCAGCCACTCCGGGACTCCCCCCTACGAGCAGTACTTC.